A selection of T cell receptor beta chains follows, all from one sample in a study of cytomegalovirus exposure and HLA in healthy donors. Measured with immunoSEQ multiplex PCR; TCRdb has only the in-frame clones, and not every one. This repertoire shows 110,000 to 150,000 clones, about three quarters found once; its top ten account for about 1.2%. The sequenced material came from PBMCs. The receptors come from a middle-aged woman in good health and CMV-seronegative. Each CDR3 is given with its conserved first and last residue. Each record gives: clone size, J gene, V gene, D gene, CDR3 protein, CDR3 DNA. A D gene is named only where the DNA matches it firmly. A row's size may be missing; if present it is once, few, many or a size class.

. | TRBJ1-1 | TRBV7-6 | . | CASSYRPGGSSEAFF | TGTGCCAGCAGCTACCGTCCCGGGGGGTCGTCTGAAGCTTTCTTT
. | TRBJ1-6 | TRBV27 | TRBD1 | CASSLGQANSPLHF | TGTGCCAGCAGTTTAGGACAGGCGAATTCACCCCTCCACTTT
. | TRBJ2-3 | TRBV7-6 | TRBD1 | CASSLYGTGGTDTQYF | TGTGCCAGCAGCTTATATGGGACAGGGGGCACAGATACGCAGTATTTT
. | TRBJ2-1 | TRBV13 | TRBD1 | CASSLVGRTGSEQFF | TGTGCCAGCAGCTTAGTTGGCCGGACAGGGAGTGAGCAGTTCTTC
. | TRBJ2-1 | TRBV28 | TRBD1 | CASSFDRGLGQFF | TGTGCCAGCAGTTTTGACAGGGGGTTAGGGCAGTTCTTC
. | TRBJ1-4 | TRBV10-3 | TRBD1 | CAIRGGGNEKLFF | TGTGCCATCAGAGGGGGCGGAAATGAAAAACTGTTTTTT
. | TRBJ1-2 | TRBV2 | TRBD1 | CASVETGQGAGGYTF | TGTGCCAGCGTTGAAACGGGACAGGGGGCAGGAGGCTACACCTTC
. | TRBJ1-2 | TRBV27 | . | CASSFRGLNGYTF | TGTGCCAGCAGTTTTAGGGGCTTGAATGGCTACACCTTC
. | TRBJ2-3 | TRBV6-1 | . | CASSVVTDTQYF | TGTGCCAGCAGTGTAGTCACAGATACGCAGTATTTT
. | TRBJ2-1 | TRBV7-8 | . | CASSLARTAYNEQFF | TGTGCCAGCAGCTTAGCGCGCACAGCATACAATGAGCAGTTCTTC
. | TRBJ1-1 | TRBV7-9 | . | CASSLVGGYSTFF | TGTGCCAGCAGCTTAGTCGGAGGGTACTCAACTTTCTTT
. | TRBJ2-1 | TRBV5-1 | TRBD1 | CASSAAGQGALNEQFF | TGCGCCAGCAGCGCCGCCGGACAGGGGGCTCTCAATGAGCAGTTCTTC
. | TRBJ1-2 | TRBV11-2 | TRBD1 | CASSISRDRYLNYGYTF | TGTGCCAGCAGCATCTCCCGGGACAGGTATCTTAACTATGGCTACACCTTC
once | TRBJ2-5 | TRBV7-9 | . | CASSLQGTAQETQYF | TGTGCCAGCAGTTTACAGGGTACCGCTCAAGAGACCCAGTACTTC
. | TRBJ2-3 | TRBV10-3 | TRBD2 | CAIAGPEGDTQYF | TGTGCCATAGCGGGACCGGAGGGAGATACGCAGTATTTT
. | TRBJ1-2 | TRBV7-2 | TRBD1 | CASTPFSTGGFNYGYTF | TGTGCCAGCACCCCCTTCTCGACAGGGGGCTTTAACTATGGCTACACCTTC
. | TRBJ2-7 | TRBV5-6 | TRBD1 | CASSPRTGYEQYF | TGTGCCAGCAGCCCCCGGACAGGATACGAGCAGTACTTC
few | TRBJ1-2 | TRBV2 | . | CASSTGQKYGYTF | TGTGCCAGCAGTACAGGACAGAAGTATGGCTACACCTTC
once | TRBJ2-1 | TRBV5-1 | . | CASSLWRENEQFF | TGCGCCAGCAGCTTGTGGAGAGAGAATGAGCAGTTCTTC
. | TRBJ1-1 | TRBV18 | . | CASSDSRNTEAFF | TGTGCCAGCTCAGATAGCCGGAACACTGAAGCTTTCTTT
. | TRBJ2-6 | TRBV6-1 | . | CASSRQAGANVLTF | TGTGCCAGCAGTCGACAGGCTGGGGCCAACGTCCTGACTTTC
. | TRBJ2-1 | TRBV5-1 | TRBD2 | CASRTGTSGSSYNEQFF | TGCGCCAGCCGCACCGGGACTAGCGGGAGCTCCTACAATGAGCAGTTCTTC
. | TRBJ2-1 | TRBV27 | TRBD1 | CASRNYRDRAHEQFF | TGTGCCAGCAGAAACTACCGGGACAGGGCTCATGAGCAGTTCTTC
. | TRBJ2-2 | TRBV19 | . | CASSQTGGTGELFF | TGTGCCAGTAGTCAGACTGGGGGGACCGGGGAGCTGTTTTTT
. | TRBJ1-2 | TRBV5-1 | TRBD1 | CASRGTGINDYGYTF | TGCGCCAGCCGAGGGACAGGGATCAATGACTATGGCTACACCTTC
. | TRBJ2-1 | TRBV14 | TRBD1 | CASSRMTGVGYEQFF | TGTGCCAGCAGCCGGATGACAGGGGTGGGATATGAGCAGTTCTTC
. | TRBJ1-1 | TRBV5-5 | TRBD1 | CASSRDRAVNTEAFF | TGTGCCAGCAGCCGCGACAGGGCAGTGAACACTGAAGCTTTCTTT
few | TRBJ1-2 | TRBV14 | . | CASSQGWGKTF | TGTGCCAGCAGCCAAGGTTGGGGCAAGACCTTC
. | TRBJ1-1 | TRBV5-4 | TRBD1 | CASSLLGQSNTEAFF | TGTGCCAGCAGCTTACTGGGACAGTCGAACACTGAAGCTTTCTTT
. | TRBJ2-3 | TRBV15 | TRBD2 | CATSRDSASGGTGDTQYF | TGTGCCACCAGCAGAGATAGCGCTAGCGGGGGTACCGGAGATACGCAGTATTTT
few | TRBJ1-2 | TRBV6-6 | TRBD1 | CASSYLLGTGNGYTF | TGTGCCAGCAGTTACCTGCTCGGGACAGGGAATGGCTACACCTTC